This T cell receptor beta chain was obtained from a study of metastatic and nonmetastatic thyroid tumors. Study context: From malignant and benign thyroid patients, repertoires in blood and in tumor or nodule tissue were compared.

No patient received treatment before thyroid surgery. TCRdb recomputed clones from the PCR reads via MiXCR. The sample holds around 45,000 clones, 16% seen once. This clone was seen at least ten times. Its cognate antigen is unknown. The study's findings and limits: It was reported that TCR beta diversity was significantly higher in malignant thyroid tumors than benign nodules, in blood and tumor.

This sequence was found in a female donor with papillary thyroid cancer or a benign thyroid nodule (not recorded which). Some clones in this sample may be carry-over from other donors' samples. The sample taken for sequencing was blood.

CDR3 loop: CASSEDSSYEQYF. The CDR3 DNA reads as TGTGCCAGCAGCGAGGACAGCTCCTACGAGCAGTACTTC. The chain has TRBV7-9 and TRBJ2-7, with D tentatively TRBD1 (6 bases). The germline gives CDR1 SEHNR, CDR2 FQNEAQ (reference sequence). The V gene lost 5 bases and the J gene lost 0 bases, with 8 bases spanning the gap. The CDR3 runs to 13 residues.